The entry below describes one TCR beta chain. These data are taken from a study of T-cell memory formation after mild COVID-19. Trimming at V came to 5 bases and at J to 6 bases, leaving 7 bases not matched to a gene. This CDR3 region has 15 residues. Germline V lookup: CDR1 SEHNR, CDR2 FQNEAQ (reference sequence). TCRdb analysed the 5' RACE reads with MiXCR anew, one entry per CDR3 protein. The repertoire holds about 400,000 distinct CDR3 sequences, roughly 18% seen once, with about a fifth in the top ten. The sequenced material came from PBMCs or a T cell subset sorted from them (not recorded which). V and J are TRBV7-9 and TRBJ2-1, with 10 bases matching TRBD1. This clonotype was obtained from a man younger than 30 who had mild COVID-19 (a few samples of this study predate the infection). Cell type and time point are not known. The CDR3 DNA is TGTGCCAGCAGCCGTAGACAGGGGGCCGGCAATGAGCAGTTCTTC. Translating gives CASSRRQGAGNEQFF.